A selection of T cell receptor beta chains follows, all from one sample in a study of spatial heterogeneity in lung cancer. A single record per CDR3 protein comes from TCRdb applying MiXCR to the 5' RACE reads. The data contain approximately 92,000 distinct CDR3 sequences, about 12% of them seen just once; the ten biggest clones take up about 38%. The specimen comprised PBMCs, sampled at surgery. These receptors were obtained from a male donor with early-stage non-small cell lung cancer. Both conserved end residues are part of each CDR3. The D gene is left open where the match is weak. Clone size is given for some rows only: seen once, a few or many times, or a class if the clone is expanded.

CDR3: CASSPVPGQGHYNEQFF
DNA: TGTGCCAGCAGCCCAGTACCGGGACAGGGCCATTACAATGAGCAGTTCTTC
J: TRBJ2-1
size: .
D: TRBD1
V: TRBV14

CDR3: CASRARVNHGYTF
DNA: TGTGCCAGCAGAGCCCGGGTCAACCATGGCTACACCTTC
J: TRBJ1-2
size: .
D: .
V: TRBV2

CDR3: CASSQESRQPQHF
DNA: TGCGCCAGCAGCCAAGAAAGCCGGCAGCCCCAGCATTTT
J: TRBJ1-5
size: many
D: .
V: TRBV4-1

CDR3: CASSRTEQETQYF
DNA: TGTGCCAGCAGCAGGACTGAGCAAGAGACCCAGTACTTC
J: TRBJ2-5
size: many
D: .
V: TRBV11-2

CDR3: CASSQFVGVFYEQYF
DNA: TGTGCCAGCAGCCAATTCGTAGGGGTATTCTACGAGCAGTACTTC
J: TRBJ2-7
size: many
D: .
V: TRBV7-8

CDR3: CASSYGPGYEQYF
DNA: TGTGCCAGCAGTTACGGTCCCGGATACGAGCAGTACTTC
J: TRBJ2-7
size: few
D: .
V: TRBV6-2/TRBV6-3

CDR3: CASSPTSGSFYEQYF
DNA: TGTGCCAGCAGCCCGACTAGCGGGAGTTTCTACGAGCAGTACTTC
J: TRBJ2-7
size: .
D: TRBD2
V: TRBV28

CDR3: CASSHRTGDGYTF
DNA: TGTGCCAGCAGCCATAGGACAGGGGACGGCTACACCTTC
J: TRBJ1-2
size: few
D: TRBD1
V: TRBV3-1

CDR3: CASSEEGYPSYEQYF
DNA: TGTGCCAGCAGCGAGGAGGGGTACCCGAGCTACGAGCAGTACTTC
J: TRBJ2-7
size: .
D: .
V: TRBV9

CDR3: CASNLKLAGGRDTGELFF
DNA: TGTGCCAGCAACTTGAAACTAGCGGGAGGTCGGGACACCGGGGAGCTGTTTTTT
J: TRBJ2-2
size: .
D: TRBD2
V: TRBV5-4

CDR3: CASSGDLGELFF
DNA: TGTGCCAGCAGTGGGGACTTAGGGGAGCTGTTTTTT
J: TRBJ2-2
size: .
D: .
V: TRBV7-9

CDR3: CASILGTGVTDTQYF
DNA: TGTGCCAGCATATTAGGGACAGGGGTCACAGATACGCAGTATTTT
J: TRBJ2-3
size: few
D: TRBD1
V: TRBV12-3/TRBV12-4

CDR3: CASSQLTGTGGAYEQYF
DNA: TGCGCCAGCAGCCAACTTACCGGGACAGGGGGCGCGTACGAGCAGTACTTC
J: TRBJ2-7
size: few
D: TRBD1
V: TRBV4-1

CDR3: CASSGFRGQGDNEQFF
DNA: TGTGCCAGTAGTGGATTCAGGGGGCAGGGTGACAATGAGCAGTTCTTC
J: TRBJ2-1
size: few
D: TRBD1
V: TRBV19

CDR3: CASSENTEAFF
DNA: TGTGCCAGCAGTGAAAACACTGAAGCTTTCTTT
J: TRBJ1-1
size: .
D: .
V: TRBV25-1

CDR3: CASSKGLAARTYEQYF
DNA: TGTGCCAGCAGCAAAGGACTAGCGGCCCGCACCTACGAGCAGTACTTC
J: TRBJ2-7
size: .
D: .
V: TRBV21-1

CDR3: CASSYLKSGEQFF
DNA: TGTGCCAGCAGTTACCTCAAATCGGGTGAGCAGTTCTTC
J: TRBJ2-1
size: few
D: .
V: TRBV6-2/TRBV6-3

CDR3: CASSRRDSQAWGDNSPLHF
DNA: TGCGCCAGCAGCCGGCGGGACAGTCAGGCCTGGGGAGATAATTCACCCCTCCACTTT
J: TRBJ1-6
size: many
D: TRBD1
V: TRBV4-3

CDR3: CASSLTSEQFF
DNA: TGTGCCAGCAGCTTAACTAGCGAGCAGTTCTTC
J: TRBJ2-1
size: .
D: .
V: TRBV11-1

CDR3: CASSPQPSPNTEAFF
DNA: TGTGCCAGCAGCCCCCAACCGAGCCCGAACACTGAAGCTTTCTTT
J: TRBJ1-1
size: few
D: .
V: TRBV9

CDR3: CASSETSGGSTDTQYF
DNA: TGTGCCAGCAGCGAGACTAGCGGGGGGAGCACAGATACGCAGTATTTT
J: TRBJ2-3
size: many
D: TRBD2
V: TRBV3-1

CDR3: CSAHRDGSNQPQHF
DNA: TGCAGTGCACACAGGGATGGCAGCAATCAGCCCCAGCATTTT
J: TRBJ1-5
size: few
D: .
V: TRBV20-1

CDR3: CASGRRSSYNEQFF
DNA: TGTGCCAGCGGTCGGCGGAGCTCCTACAATGAGCAGTTCTTC
J: TRBJ2-1
size: few
D: .
V: TRBV7-2

CDR3: CASSDPSTVQETQYF
DNA: TGTGCCAGCTCAGACCCCTCGACAGTCCAAGAGACCCAGTACTTC
J: TRBJ2-5
size: .
D: .
V: TRBV25-1

CDR3: CASSRVQENSPLHF
DNA: TGTGCCAGCAGCCGTGTACAGGAGAATTCACCCCTCCACTTT
J: TRBJ1-6
size: .
D: .
V: TRBV11-2

CDR3: CSASPSSTEAFF
DNA: TGCAGTGCTAGTCCGTCAAGCACTGAAGCTTTCTTT
J: TRBJ1-1
size: .
D: .
V: TRBV20-1

CDR3: CATSRAGGGDTQYF
DNA: TGTGCCACCAGCAGAGCGGGGGGTGGAGATACGCAGTATTTT
J: TRBJ2-3
size: once
D: TRBD2
V: TRBV15

CDR3: CAISVGGNSPLHF
DNA: TGTGCCATCAGTGTCGGGGGTAATTCACCCCTCCACTTT
J: TRBJ1-6
size: many
D: .
V: TRBV10-3

CDR3: CSARNARAGNTEAFF
DNA: TGCAGTGCCCGAAACGCCAGGGCTGGGAACACTGAAGCTTTCTTT
J: TRBJ1-1
size: once
D: .
V: TRBV20-1

CDR3: CASRTDIHEQYF
DNA: TGTGCCAGCAGGACGGACATCCACGAGCAGTACTTC
J: TRBJ2-7
size: .
D: .
V: TRBV6-6

CDR3: CASSPPPGTGATDTQYF
DNA: TGTGCCAGCAGTCCTCCCCCCGGGACTGGGGCCACAGATACGCAGTATTTT
J: TRBJ2-3
size: few
D: .
V: TRBV28

CDR3: CASSSAPGLNTEAFF
DNA: TGTGCCAGCAGCTCGGCACCGGGGCTGAACACTGAAGCTTTCTTT
J: TRBJ1-1
size: .
D: .
V: TRBV5-4

CDR3: CASSGTGTASSEQYF
DNA: TGTGCCAGCAGCGGGACCGGGACAGCGTCCAGCGAGCAGTACTTC
J: TRBJ2-7
size: few
D: TRBD1
V: TRBV12-3/TRBV12-4

CDR3: CASSRQGITGELFF
DNA: TGCGCCAGCAGCCGACAGGGGATCACCGGGGAGCTGTTTTTT
J: TRBJ2-2
size: few
D: TRBD1
V: TRBV5-1

CDR3: CASSSRTGSRTDTQYF
DNA: TGTGCCAGCAGCTCCAGGACAGGTTCCCGCACAGATACGCAGTATTTT
J: TRBJ2-3
size: .
D: TRBD1
V: TRBV7-2

CDR3: CASVKGTGALNGEAFF
DNA: TGTGCCAGCGTTAAGGGGACAGGGGCACTCAACGGCGAAGCTTTCTTT
J: TRBJ1-1
size: .
D: TRBD1
V: TRBV6-5

CDR3: CASSLPPGQGHEQFF
DNA: TGTGCCAGCAGCTTACCTCCGGGACAGGGGCATGAGCAGTTCTTC
J: TRBJ2-1
size: .
D: TRBD1
V: TRBV11-2

CDR3: CASSNPYNEQFF
DNA: TGTGCCAGCAGTAACCCATACAATGAGCAGTTCTTC
J: TRBJ2-1
size: .
D: .
V: TRBV6-6

CDR3: CASSQSPDMNTEAFF
DNA: TGTGCCAGCAGCCAATCCCCAGACATGAACACTGAAGCTTTCTTT
J: TRBJ1-1
size: few
D: .
V: TRBV14

CDR3: CASSKDLADNYEQYF
DNA: TGTGCCAGCAGTAAAGACCTAGCGGATAACTACGAGCAGTACTTC
J: TRBJ2-7
size: many
D: TRBD2
V: TRBV28

CDR3: CASSTDRAANEKLFF
DNA: TGTGCCAGCAGCACGGACAGGGCAGCTAATGAAAAACTGTTTTTT
J: TRBJ1-4
size: few
D: TRBD1
V: TRBV7-2

CDR3: CASSLTEFYGYTF
DNA: TGTGCCAGCTCACTTACAGAATTCTATGGCTACACCTTC
J: TRBJ1-2
size: .
D: .
V: TRBV18

CDR3: CASSQDPGQGYEQYF
DNA: TGCGCCAGCAGCCAAGATCCGGGACAGGGCTACGAGCAGTACTTC
J: TRBJ2-7
size: .
D: TRBD1
V: TRBV4-3

CDR3: CASRYSGNTDTQYF
DNA: TGTGCCAGCAGATATAGCGGGAACACAGATACGCAGTATTTT
J: TRBJ2-3
size: .
D: TRBD2
V: TRBV6-6

CDR3: CSVGSGYGYGYTF
DNA: TGCAGCGTTGGTTCAGGGTACGGCTATGGCTACACCTTC
J: TRBJ1-2
size: few
D: .
V: TRBV29-1